The rows below give T cell receptor beta chains drawn from one sample of a study of blood T cell repertoires in COVID-19. Generated by immunoSEQ multiplex PCR, the TCRdb table keeps only in-frame clones and is missing some. The table includes about 70,000 clones, about 88% detected once. Sequencing input: peripheral blood. These receptors all come from a human donor in a cohort sampled during active COVID-19. The conserved cysteine and the conserved F or W are not part of the CDR3 here. A D gene is named only where the DNA matches it firmly.

V: TRBV5-8; D: NA; J: TRBJ2-3; CDR3: ASSYRSDTQY
V: TRBV3-1/TRBV3-2; D: TRBD2; J: TRBJ2-1; CDR3: ASSQVAGEGNEQF
V: TRBV7-3; D: TRBD1; J: TRBJ2-1; CDR3: ASSLYPGQGYNEQF
V: TRBV19; D: NA; J: TRBJ2-2; CDR3: ASSINLGTGNTGELF
V: TRBV2; D: NA; J: TRBJ1-2; CDR3: ASSEGQYGYT
V: TRBV10-2; D: TRBD2; J: TRBJ2-7; CDR3: ASSESSGAGYEQY
V: TRBV6-6; D: NA; J: TRBJ1-6; CDR3: ASAGLGGLALH
V: TRBV5-7; D: NA; J: TRBJ1-3; CDR3: ASSLVEGDSGNTIY
V: TRBV12-3/TRBV12-4; D: TRBD1; J: TRBJ2-1; CDR3: ASEDRADEQF
V: TRBV5-8; D: NA; J: TRBJ2-1; CDR3: ASSLFQEKQF
V: TRBV6-1; D: NA; J: TRBJ1-1; CDR3: ASSEGEKRKAF
V: TRBV19; D: TRBD2; J: TRBJ2-1; CDR3: ALTLQRLAGVPYNEQF
V: TRBV27; D: NA; J: TRBJ2-7; CDR3: ASYTYRDYEQY
V: TRBV7-9; D: NA; J: TRBJ2-5; CDR3: ASSPGASPRETQY
V: TRBV5-6; D: NA; J: TRBJ1-5; CDR3: ASSLGLGATPQH
V: TRBV4-1; D: NA; J: TRBJ2-5; CDR3: ASSQGADQETQY
V: TRBV5-4; D: NA; J: TRBJ2-2; CDR3: ASSLWANPGELF
V: TRBV6-4; D: TRBD1; J: TRBJ2-7; CDR3: ASSASRATGGESYEQY
V: TRBV13; D: TRBD2; J: TRBJ2-3; CDR3: ASSSLAGPTDTQY
V: TRBV3-1/TRBV3-2; D: NA; J: TRBJ2-5; CDR3: ASSPLGNSQGETQY
V: TRBV7-2; D: NA; J: TRBJ2-1; CDR3: ASSLTSASYNEQF
V: TRBV12-2; D: NA; J: TRBJ2-2; CDR3: ASRTTGTGLNTGELF
V: TRBV19; D: TRBD1; J: TRBJ1-2; CDR3: ASSGSGQGGASSYGYT
V: TRBV15; D: NA; J: TRBJ2-5; CDR3: ATTHPLAQETQY
V: TRBV11-2; D: NA; J: TRBJ2-1; CDR3: ASSFIGPEQF
V: TRBV6-5; D: TRBD2; J: TRBJ2-3; CDR3: ASSYSPSGGTDTQY
V: TRBV5-5; D: NA; J: TRBJ1-2; CDR3: ASSFAGDGYT
V: TRBV19; D: NA; J: TRBJ2-7; CDR3: ASSIGLFYEQY
V: TRBV28; D: NA; J: TRBJ1-5; CDR3: ASSHRVVNNQPQH
V: TRBV3-1/TRBV3-2; D: TRBD1; J: TRBJ2-4; CDR3: ASSHKGTGEVQY
V: TRBV19; D: TRBD2; J: TRBJ2-7; CDR3: ASSPRGLAGASQY
V: TRBV2; D: NA; J: TRBJ1-1; CDR3: ASLGNTEAF
V: TRBV11-3; D: TRBD2; J: TRBJ2-2; CDR3: ASSSRLAGVNTGELF
V: TRBV9; D: NA; J: TRBJ1-1; CDR3: ASSHAGNFDSEAF
V: TRBV7-9; D: NA; J: TRBJ2-3; CDR3: ASSQKGMGTDTQY
V: TRBV19; D: NA; J: TRBJ1-1; CDR3: ASSNRGAHAEAF
V: TRBV12-1; D: NA; J: TRBJ2-3; CDR3: ASSPRLAGPDTQY
V: TRBV7-9; D: TRBD1; J: TRBJ1-2; CDR3: ASSPGQWIYGYT
V: TRBV11-1; D: NA; J: TRBJ1-6; CDR3: ASSLRQTYNSPLH
V: TRBV5-1; D: NA; J: TRBJ1-5; CDR3: AISSVQPQH
V: TRBV12-2; D: NA; J: TRBJ2-1; CDR3: ASRPGGLKNNEQF
V: TRBV7-2; D: NA; J: TRBJ1-3; CDR3: ASSPEAGNTIY
V: TRBV19; D: NA; J: TRBJ2-3; CDR3: ASTGTHRFTDTQY
V: TRBV19; D: TRBD2; J: TRBJ2-5; CDR3: ASSMGGRVLQETQY
V: TRBV6-5; D: NA; J: TRBJ1-2; CDR3: ASSSQGSPGGYT
V: TRBV11-2; D: TRBD1; J: TRBJ2-4; CDR3: ASSLDTGGNIQY
V: TRBV16; D: NA; J: TRBJ2-1; CDR3: ASSQSRENEQF
V: TRBV7-2; D: TRBD1; J: TRBJ2-2; CDR3: AKDRGLPTGELF
V: TRBV7-2; D: TRBD2; J: TRBJ2-5; CDR3: ASGPGAGGWSETQY
V: TRBV15; D: TRBD1; J: TRBJ2-1; CDR3: ATPRQGNSSYNEQF